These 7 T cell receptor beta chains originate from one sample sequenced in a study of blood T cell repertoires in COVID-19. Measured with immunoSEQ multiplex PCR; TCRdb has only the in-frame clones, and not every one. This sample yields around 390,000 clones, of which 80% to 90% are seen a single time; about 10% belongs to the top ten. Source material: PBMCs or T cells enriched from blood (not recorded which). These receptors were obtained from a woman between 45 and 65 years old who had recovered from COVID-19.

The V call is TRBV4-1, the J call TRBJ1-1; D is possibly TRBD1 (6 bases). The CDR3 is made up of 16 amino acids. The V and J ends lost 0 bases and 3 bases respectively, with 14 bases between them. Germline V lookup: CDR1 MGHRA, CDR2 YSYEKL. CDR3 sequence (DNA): TGCGCCAGCAGCCAAGACGGGACACGACCCCACACTGAAGCTTTCTTT. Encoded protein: CASSQDGTRPHTEAFF.

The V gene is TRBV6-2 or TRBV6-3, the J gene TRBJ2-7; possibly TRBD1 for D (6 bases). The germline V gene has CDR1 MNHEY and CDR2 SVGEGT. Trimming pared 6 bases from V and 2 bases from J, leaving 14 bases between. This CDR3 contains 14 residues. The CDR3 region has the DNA TGTGCCAGCAGCGCCCAGGGGTGGACCTACGAGCAGTACTTC. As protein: CASSAQGWTYEQYF.

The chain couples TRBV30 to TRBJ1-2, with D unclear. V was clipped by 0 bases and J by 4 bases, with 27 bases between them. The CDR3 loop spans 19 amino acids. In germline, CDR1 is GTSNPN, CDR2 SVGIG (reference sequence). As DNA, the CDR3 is TGTGCCTGGAGTGTCAGGTCGGGAACGCTTGGACCAATGATCTATGGCTACACCTTC. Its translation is CAWSVRSGTLGPMIYGYTF. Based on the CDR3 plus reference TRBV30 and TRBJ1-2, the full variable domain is SQTIHQWPATLVQPVGSPLSLECTVEGTSNPNLYWYRQAAGRGLQLLFYSVGIGQISSEVPQNLSASRPQDRQFILSSKKLLLSDSGFYLCAWSVRSGTLGPMIYGYTFGSGTRLTVV.

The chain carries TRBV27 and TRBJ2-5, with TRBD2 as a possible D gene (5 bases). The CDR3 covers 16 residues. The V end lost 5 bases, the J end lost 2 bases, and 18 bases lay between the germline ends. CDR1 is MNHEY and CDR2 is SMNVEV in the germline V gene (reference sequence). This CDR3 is CASSRGPNLLQETQYF. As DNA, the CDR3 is TGTGCCAGCAGTCGCGGGCCAAATCTGCTACAAGAGACCCAGTACTTC.

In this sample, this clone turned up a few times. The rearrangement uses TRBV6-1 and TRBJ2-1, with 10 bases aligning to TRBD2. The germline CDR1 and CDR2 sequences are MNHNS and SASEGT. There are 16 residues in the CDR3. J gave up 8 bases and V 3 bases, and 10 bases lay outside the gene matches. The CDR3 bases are TGTGCCAGCAGTGACTTAGCGGGGGGATCTTCAGATGAGCAGTTCTTC. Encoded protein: CASSDLAGGSSDEQFF.

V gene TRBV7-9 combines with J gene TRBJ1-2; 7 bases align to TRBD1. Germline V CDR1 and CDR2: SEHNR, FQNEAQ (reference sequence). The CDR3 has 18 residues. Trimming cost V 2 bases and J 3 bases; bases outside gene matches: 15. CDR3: CASSLYPANHRGHYGYTF. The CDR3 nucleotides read TGTGCCAGCAGCTTATACCCAGCGAATCACAGGGGACACTATGGCTACACCTTC. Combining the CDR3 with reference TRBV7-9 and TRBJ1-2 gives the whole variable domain DTGVSQNPRHKITKRGQNVTFRCDPISEHNRLYWYRQTLGQGPEFLTYFQNEAQLEKSRLLSDRFSAERPKGSFSTLEIQRTEQGDSAMYLCASSLYPANHRGHYGYTFGSGTRLTVV.

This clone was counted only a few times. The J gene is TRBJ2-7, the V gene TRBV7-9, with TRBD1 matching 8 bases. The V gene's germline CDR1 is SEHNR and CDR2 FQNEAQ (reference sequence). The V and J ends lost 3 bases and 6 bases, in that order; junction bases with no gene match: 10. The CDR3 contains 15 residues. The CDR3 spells CASSLAGTGLTEQYF. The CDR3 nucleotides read TGTGCCAGCAGCTTGGCCGGGACAGGTCTTACCGAGCAGTACTTC.